The 26 T cell receptor beta chains in this list originate from one sample, sequenced in a study of T cells in localized non-small cell lung cancer. Sequencing was performed with immunoSEQ multiplex PCR; in TCRdb, only in-frame clones are kept and a portion is missing. The sample has approximately 46,000 clones, 81% seen once; the top ten hold about a sixth. The sequencing used peripheral blood mononuclear cells, collected before any cancer treatment. All receptors come from a man aged 40 to 69 with stage III lung adenocarcinoma.

The chain employs TRBV15 and TRBJ1-1; 7 bases line up with TRBD1. With 5 bases clipped from V and 4 bases from J, the junction kept 7 bases outside the gene matches. This CDR3 region has 14 residues. Germline CDR1 is LNHNV and CDR2 is YYDKDF (reference sequence). The CDR3 sequence: CATSPRTGGTEAFF. For the CDR3, the DNA is TGTGCCACCAGCCCCCGGACAGGCGGCACTGAAGCTTTCTTT.

This clone was seen more than once but under ten times. The chain combines TRBV2 with TRBJ2-7; D is ambiguous. The CDR3 runs 16 residues. Trimming took off 6 bases at V and 1 base at J, with 19 bases between the two ends. The germline CDR1 and CDR2 sequences are SNHLY and FYNNEI. The CDR3 spells CASSAASYGSSYEQYF. In DNA form, the CDR3 reads TGTGCCAGCAGCGCTGCGAGCTACGGGTCGTCCTACGAGCAGTACTTC.

This clone showed up just once. The chain couples TRBV5-6 to TRBJ2-5; D remains unclear. The CDR3 consists of 15 residues. Between the trimmed V and J ends, which lost 0 bases and 5 bases, there was a span of 14 bases. Germline assignment: CDR1 SGHDT and CDR2 YYEEEE. CDR3 protein: CASSLVASGRETQYF. The CDR3 DNA follows: TGTGCCAGCAGCTTGGTTGCTAGTGGTAGGGAGACCCAGTACTTC.

This chain connects TRBV7-7 to TRBJ2-2; D is ambiguous. V lost 10 bases and J 4 bases, leaving 10 bases between the germline ends. Germline values: CDR1 SSHAT, CDR2 FNYEAQ (reference sequence). The CDR3 is 12 residues long. CDR3 in amino acids: CATSSVTGELFF. The CDR3 region has the DNA TGTGCCACCTCGTCGGTCACCGGGGAGCTGTTTTTT.

The rearrangement joins TRBV29-1 to TRBJ2-1; D uncertain. V was cut by 5 bases and J by 3 bases, with 8 bases left in between. The CDR3 covers 12 residues. CDR1 is SQVTM, CDR2 ANQGSEA, per germline. The CDR3 nucleotides read TGCAGCGTTCGCGATCTCTACAATGAGCAGTTCTTC. Its translation: CSVRDLYNEQFF.

This clone has just a few counts. The chain carries TRBV7-2 and TRBJ2-1; TRBD2 agrees at 7 bases. In germline, CDR1 is SGHTA, CDR2 FQGNSA. The CDR3 runs 15 residues. J was trimmed by 9 bases and V by 2 bases; bases with no gene match: 10. The CDR3 sequence is CASSLNPAGEGEQFF. In nucleotides, the CDR3 is TGTGCCAGCAGCTTAAATCCGGCGGGGGAGGGTGAGCAGTTCTTC.

This clone was counted a single time. The chain recombines TRBV5-1 with TRBJ1-1, with D possibly matching TRBD1 (6 bases). The CDR3 is made up of 16 amino acids. Between the trimmed V and J ends, which lost 4 bases and 5 bases, there was a span of 21 bases. Germline assignment: CDR1 SGHRS and CDR2 YFSETQ. The CDR3 loop is CASSPGDNEGRTEAFF. CDR3 nucleotide sequence: TGCGCCAGCAGCCCTGGGGACAATGAGGGGAGAACTGAAGCTTTCTTT.

The gene calls are TRBV5-1 and TRBJ1-4; 7 bases match TRBD1. The V gene end was trimmed by 2 bases and the J gene end by 8 bases; junction bases not matched to a gene: 9. The CDR3 is 15 residues long. Germline V gene lookup returns CDR1 SGHRS and CDR2 YFSETQ. The CDR3 here is CASSFGATGREKLFF. DNA of the CDR3: TGCGCCAGCAGCTTCGGGGCGACAGGGCGCGAAAAACTGTTTTTT.

This clone was counted once. The CDR3 DNA reads as TGTGCCAGCAGTCCCGGGGGGGGGAACTACGAGCAGTACTTC. As protein: CASSPGGGNYEQYF. The chain has TRBV6-6 and TRBJ2-7; 8 nucleotides line up with TRBD2. The CDR3 is 14 amino acids. The V segment lost 5 bases and the J segment 3 bases; nucleotides outside the gene matches: 6. CDR1 and CDR2 from the germline V gene are MNHNY and SVGAGI (reference sequence).

The V call is TRBV5-1, the J call TRBJ2-5; a weak D match, TRBD1 (6 bases). CDR1 is SGHRS and CDR2 is YFSETQ in the germline V gene. Trimming stripped 0 bases from V and 2 bases from J, with 11 bases between. The CDR3 has 15 amino acids. The CDR3 region has the DNA TGCGCCAGCAGCTTGGCCTGGGGGCAACAAGAGACCCAGTACTTC. Translation: CASSLAWGQQETQYF.

The chain employs TRBV27 and TRBJ2-3; D gene unclear. This CDR3 has 14 residues. Trimming left V 6 bases short and J 2 bases short, with 12 bases between. CDR1 and CDR2 from the germline V gene are MNHEY and SMNVEV (reference sequence). CDR3 protein: CASSRTLITDTQYF. The CDR3 bases are TGTGCCAGCAGCAGGACCCTGATCACAGATACGCAGTATTTT.

This clone has only one observation. The chain links TRBV15 to TRBJ2-7; TRBD2 is a possible D gene (5 bases). Between the trimmed V and J ends, which lost 0 bases and 0 bases, there was a span of 9 bases. This CDR3 contains 15 residues. Germline V gene data show CDR1 as LNHNV and CDR2 as YYDKDF (reference sequence). CDR3 sequence reads: CATSRDEGSSYEQYF. CDR3 bases: TGTGCCACCAGCAGAGATGAGGGTTCCTCCTACGAGCAGTACTTC.

This chain joins TRBV9 and TRBJ2-3, with 10 bases lining up with TRBD2. The CDR3 sequence is 16 residues long. Trimming cost V 3 bases and J 5 bases; bases outside gene matches: 9. Germline CDR1 reads SGDLS; CDR2 reads YYNGEE. CDR3 protein: CASSAAGGPLIDTQYF. Here the CDR3 DNA reads TGTGCCAGCAGCGCAGCGGGGGGGCCATTGATAGATACGCAGTATTTT.

The chain links TRBV5-1 to TRBJ2-2; 8 bases match TRBD1. There are 16 residues in the CDR3. V trimming: 1 base; J trimming: 4 bases; junction bases outside the gene matches: 6. From germline, CDR1 is SGHRS and CDR2 YFSETQ. The chain's CDR3 is CASSLRTDRATGELFF. CDR3 nucleotide sequence: TGCGCCAGCAGCTTGAGGACGGACAGGGCCACCGGGGAGCTGTTTTTT.

J is TRBJ2-3 and V is TRBV10-3; D unclear. There are 16 residues in the CDR3. V was trimmed by 3 bases and J by 0 bases, leaving 13 bases between them. Per the germline V gene, CDR1 is ENHRY and CDR2 is SYGVKD. The CDR3, as DNA: TGTGCCATCAGTGACCCGACGAGTCTTAGCACAGATACGCAGTATTTT. The encoded protein is CAISDPTSLSTDTQYF.

This clone turned up a few times. This rearrangement joins TRBV5-1 to TRBJ1-5; 7 nucleotides align to TRBD1. The germline V gene has CDR1 SGHRS and CDR2 YFSETQ. The length of the CDR3 is 15 residues. After removal of 4 bases from V and 2 bases from J, the junction contained 6 bases not matched to a gene. The DNA for the CDR3 is TGCGCCAGCAGCCCTGACGGACAGGGCAATCAGCCCCAGCATTTT. It translates to CASSPDGQGNQPQHF.

The CDR3 DNA is TGTGCCAGCAGCTCGGGGGGGGACTATACTAGCAATCAGCCCCAGCATTTT. This gives the protein CASSSGGDYTSNQPQHF. The V and J genes are TRBV7-2 and TRBJ1-5, with D possibly matching TRBD1 (5 bases). CDR1 SGHTA and CDR2 FQGNSA come from the germline V gene. V was clipped by 4 bases and J by 0 bases, with 16 bases between them. CDR3 length equals 17 residues. Together with reference TRBV7-2 and TRBJ1-5, the CDR3 gives the full variable domain: GAGVSQSPSNKVTEKGKDVELRCDPISGHTALYWYRQSLGQGLEFLIYFQGNSAPDKSGLPSDRFSAERTGGSVSTLTIQRTQQEDSAVYLCASSSGGDYTSNQPQHFGDGTRLSIL.

CDR3 in DNA: TGTGCCAGCAGCGCGAACAACAGGGCATTCAAAGCTGAAGCTTTCTTT. This codes for CASSANNRAFKAEAFF. The chain recombines TRBV9 with TRBJ1-1; D is perhaps TRBD1 (6 bases). The germline V gene encodes CDR1 SGDLS and CDR2 YYNGEE. The CDR3 length is 16 residues. V was pared by 3 bases and J by 6 bases, with 21 bases between.

V and J are TRBV29-1 and TRBJ1-1; 8 bases fit TRBD1. CDR1 and CDR2 from the germline V gene are SQVTM and ANQGSEA. The trim removed 2 bases at V and 5 bases at J, leaving 10 bases unmatched. This CDR3 region has 15 residues. This CDR3 is CSVEQPGQVWTEAFF. Written as DNA, the CDR3 is TGCAGCGTTGAACAACCGGGACAGGTGTGGACTGAAGCTTTCTTT. Full variable domain (missing parts from reference TRBV29-1 and TRBJ1-1): SAVISQKPSRDICQRGTSLTIQCQVDSQVTMMFWYRQQPGQSLTLIATANQGSEATYESGFVIDKFPISRPNLTFSTLTVSNMSPEDSSIYLCSVEQPGQVWTEAFFGQGTRLTVV.

V usage is TRBV6-5 and J usage is TRBJ2-5; D uncertain. This CDR3 comprises 11 residues. Germline-derived CDR1 and CDR2 are MNHEY and SVGAGI. Trimming left V 6 bases short and J 2 bases short, with 4 bases between. CDR3 sequence reads: CASRGQETQYF. The DNA for the CDR3 is TGTGCCAGCAGGGGACAAGAGACCCAGTACTTC.

The V call is TRBV19, the J call TRBJ2-2; D possibly corresponds to TRBD1 (6 bases). Trimming removed 4 bases from V and 4 bases from J, with 7 bases in between. CDR3 length equals 13 residues. The germline CDR1 and CDR2 sequences are LNHDA and SQIVND (reference sequence). In nucleotides, the CDR3 is TGTGCCAGTAGTAACAGGGCCACCGGGGAGCTGTTTTTT. Its protein is CASSNRATGELFF.

The V and J genes are TRBV2 and TRBJ2-7; 8 nucleotides line up with TRBD1. The J segment lost 3 bases and the V segment lost 3 bases, leaving 7 bases of the junction unmatched. The CDR3 length is 15 residues. Germline lookup yields CDR1 SNHLY and CDR2 FYNNEI. The CDR3 spells CASSEYWDRLYEQYF. In nucleotides, the CDR3 is TGTGCCAGCAGTGAGTACTGGGACAGGCTCTACGAGCAGTACTTC.

This clone has only a few counts. The V gene is TRBV11-2, the J gene TRBJ1-4, with D uncertain. Deletions cut 0 bases from V and 6 bases from J, with 14 bases between. There are 16 residues in the CDR3. Germline-derived CDR1 and CDR2 are SGHAT and FQNNGV. CDR3 amino acids: CASSLEVGVSDEKLFF. Written as DNA, the CDR3 is TGTGCCAGCAGCTTAGAGGTTGGGGTGAGCGATGAAAAACTGTTTTTT.

This clone occurred once. The rearrangement uses TRBV19 and TRBJ2-2; 8 positions match TRBD1. This CDR3 is built from 17 residues. The germline V gene has CDR1 LNHDA and CDR2 SQIVND (reference sequence). V lost 7 bases, J lost 6 bases, and 16 bases stayed unmatched. The CDR3 DNA is TGTGCCAGTACCCGGGGGCAGGGGGCCGGTAATGCCGGGGAGCTGTTTTTT. It codes for CASTRGQGAGNAGELFF. Full variable domain (outside the CDR3, taken from reference TRBV19 and TRBJ2-2): DGGITQSPKYLFRKEGQNVTLSCEQNLNHDAMYWYRQDPGQGLRLIYYSQIVNDFQKGDIAEGYSVSREKKESFPLTVTSAQKNPTAFYLCASTRGQGAGNAGELFFGEGSRLTVL.

Only a few counts were recorded for this clone. It differs at one base from a far larger clone, so likely a read error. Other nucleotide sequences from this sample produce the same CDR3. The rearrangement links TRBV4-1 to TRBJ2-5; 9 bases line up with TRBD2. The CDR3 totals 15 residues. The germline V gene has CDR1 MGHRA and CDR2 YSYEKL. V lost 0 bases and J lost 1; bases outside the gene matches: 0. The CDR3 region is CASSQERGGQETQYF. CDR3 DNA: TGCGCCAGCAGCCAAGAGCGGGGGGGCCAAGAGACCCAGTACTTC.

CDR3 sequence (DNA): TGTGCCAGCAGCTTAGTTCAGCGGAGTACTGAAGCTTTCTTT. Its protein product is CASSLVQRSTEAFF. The chain is built from TRBV13 and TRBJ1-1; D unresolved. This CDR3 contains 14 residues. Trimming stripped 1 base from V and 5 bases from J, with 11 bases between. Per the germline V gene, CDR1 is PRHDT and CDR2 is FYEKMQ (reference sequence).